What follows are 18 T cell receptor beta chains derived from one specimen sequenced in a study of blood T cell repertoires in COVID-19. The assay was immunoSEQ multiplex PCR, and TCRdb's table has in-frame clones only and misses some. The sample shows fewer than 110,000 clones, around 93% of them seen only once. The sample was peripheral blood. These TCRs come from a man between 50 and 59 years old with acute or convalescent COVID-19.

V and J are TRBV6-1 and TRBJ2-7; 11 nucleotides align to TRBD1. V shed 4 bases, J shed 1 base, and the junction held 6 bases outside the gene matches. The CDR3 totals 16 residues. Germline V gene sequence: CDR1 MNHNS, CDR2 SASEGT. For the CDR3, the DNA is TGTGCCAGCAGTGGACGAGGACAGGGGGCTTCCTACGAGCAGTACTTC. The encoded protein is CASSGRGQGASYEQYF.

This chain's CDR3 is CASSAREGYGYTF. DNA for the CDR3: TGTGCCAGCAGCGCCCGGGAGGGCTATGGCTACACCTTC. The genes are TRBV6-5 and TRBJ1-2; D gene uncertain. CDR1 is MNHEY, CDR2 SVGAGI, per germline. V lost 6 bases and J 4 bases, leaving 12 bases between the germline ends. CDR3 length: 13 residues.

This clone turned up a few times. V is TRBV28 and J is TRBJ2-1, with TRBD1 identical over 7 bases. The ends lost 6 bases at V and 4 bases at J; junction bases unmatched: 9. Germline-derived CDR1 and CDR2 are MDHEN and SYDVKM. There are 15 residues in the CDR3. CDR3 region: CASSSGTEGYNEQFF. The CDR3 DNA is TGTGCCAGCAGCTCGGGGACAGAGGGGTACAATGAGCAGTTCTTC.

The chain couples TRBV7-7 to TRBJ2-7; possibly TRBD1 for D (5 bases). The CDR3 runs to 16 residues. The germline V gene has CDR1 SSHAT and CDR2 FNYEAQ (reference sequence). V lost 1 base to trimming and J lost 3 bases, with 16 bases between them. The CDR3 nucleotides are TGTGCCAGCAGCTTAGGAACAGGCAGGGCCGACTACGAGCAGTACTTC. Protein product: CASSLGTGRADYEQYF.

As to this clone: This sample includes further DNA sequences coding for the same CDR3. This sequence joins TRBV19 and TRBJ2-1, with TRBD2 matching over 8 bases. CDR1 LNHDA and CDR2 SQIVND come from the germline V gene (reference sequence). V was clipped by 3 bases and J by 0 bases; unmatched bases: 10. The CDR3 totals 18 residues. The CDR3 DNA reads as TGTGCCAGTAGTATTCGGCTAGCGGGCGCGAGCTCCTACAATGAGCAGTTCTTC. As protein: CASSIRLAGASSYNEQFF.

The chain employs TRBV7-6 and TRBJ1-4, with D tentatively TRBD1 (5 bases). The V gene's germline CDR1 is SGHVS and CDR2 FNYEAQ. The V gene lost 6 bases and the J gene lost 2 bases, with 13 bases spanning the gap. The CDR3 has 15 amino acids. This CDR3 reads CASSPLWGTNEKLFF. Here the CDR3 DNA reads TGTGCCAGCAGTCCCCTTTGGGGCACTAATGAAAAACTGTTTTTT.

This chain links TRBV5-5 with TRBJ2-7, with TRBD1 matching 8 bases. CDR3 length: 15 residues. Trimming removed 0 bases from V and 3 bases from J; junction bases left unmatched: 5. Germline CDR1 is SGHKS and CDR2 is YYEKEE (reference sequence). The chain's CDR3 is CASSLVGDRFYEQYF. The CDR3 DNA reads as TGTGCCAGCAGCTTGGTTGGGGACAGGTTCTACGAGCAGTACTTC.

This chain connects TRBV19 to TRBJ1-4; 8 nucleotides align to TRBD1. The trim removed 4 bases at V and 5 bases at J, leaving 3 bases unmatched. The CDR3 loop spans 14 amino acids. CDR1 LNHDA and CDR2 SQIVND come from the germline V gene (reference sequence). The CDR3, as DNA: TGTGCCAGTAGTACCAGGGGGCTGAATGAAAAACTGTTTTTT. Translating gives CASSTRGLNEKLFF.

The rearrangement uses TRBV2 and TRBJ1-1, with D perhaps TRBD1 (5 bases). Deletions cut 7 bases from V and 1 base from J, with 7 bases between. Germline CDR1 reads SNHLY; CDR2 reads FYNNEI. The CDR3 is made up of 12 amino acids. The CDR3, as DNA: TGTGCCAGCACCGACAGGAACACTGAAGCTTTCTTT. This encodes CASTDRNTEAFF.

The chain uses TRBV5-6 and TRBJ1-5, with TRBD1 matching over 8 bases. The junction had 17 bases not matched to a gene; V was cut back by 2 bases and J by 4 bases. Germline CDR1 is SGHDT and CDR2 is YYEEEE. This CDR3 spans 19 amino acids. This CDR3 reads CASSLGVRFGRGRNQPQHF. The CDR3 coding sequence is TGTGCCAGCAGCTTAGGGGTAAGGTTCGGCAGGGGGCGAAATCAGCCCCAGCATTTT.

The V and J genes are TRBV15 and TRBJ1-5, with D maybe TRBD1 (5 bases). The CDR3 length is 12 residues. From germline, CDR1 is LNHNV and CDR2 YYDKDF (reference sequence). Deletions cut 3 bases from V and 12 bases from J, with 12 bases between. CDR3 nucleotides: TGTGCCACCAGCAGGCAAAGGGGCTACCAGCATTTT. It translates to CATSRQRGYQHF. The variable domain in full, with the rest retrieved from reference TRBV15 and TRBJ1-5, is DAMVIQNPRYQVTQFGKPVTLSCSQTLNHNVMYWYQQKSSQAPKLLFHYYDKDFNNEADTPDNFQSRRPNTSFCFLDIRSPGLGDTAMYLCATSRQRGYQHFGDGTRLSIL.

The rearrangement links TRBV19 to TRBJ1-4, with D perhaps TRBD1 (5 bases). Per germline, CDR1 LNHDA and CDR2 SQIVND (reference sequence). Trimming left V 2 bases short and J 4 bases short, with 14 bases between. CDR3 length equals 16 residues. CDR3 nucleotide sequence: TGTGCCAGTAGTATATTCCCTACCGACAGTAATGAAAAACTGTTTTTT. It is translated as CASSIFPTDSNEKLFF.

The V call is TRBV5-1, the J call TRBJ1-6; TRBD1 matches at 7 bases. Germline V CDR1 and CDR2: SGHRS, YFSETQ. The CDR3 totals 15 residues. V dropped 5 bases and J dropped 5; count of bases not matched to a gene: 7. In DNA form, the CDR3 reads TGCGCCAGCAGGCACTCCGGGACAGATAATTCACCCCTCCACTTT. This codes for CASRHSGTDNSPLHF. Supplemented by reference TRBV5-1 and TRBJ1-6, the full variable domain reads KAGVTQTPRYLIKTRGQQVTLSCSPISGHRSVSWYQQTPGQGLQFLFEYFSETQRNKGNFPGRFSGRQFSNSRSEMNVSTLELGDSALYLCASRHSGTDNSPLHFGNGTRLTVT.

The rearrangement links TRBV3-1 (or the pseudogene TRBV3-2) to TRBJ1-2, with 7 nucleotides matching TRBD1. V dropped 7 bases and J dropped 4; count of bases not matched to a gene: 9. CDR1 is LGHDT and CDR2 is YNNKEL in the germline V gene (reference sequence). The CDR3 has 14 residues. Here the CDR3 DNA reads TGTGCCAGCAACACAGGGGAAACCCTCTATGGCTACACCTTC. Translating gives CASNTGETLYGYTF.

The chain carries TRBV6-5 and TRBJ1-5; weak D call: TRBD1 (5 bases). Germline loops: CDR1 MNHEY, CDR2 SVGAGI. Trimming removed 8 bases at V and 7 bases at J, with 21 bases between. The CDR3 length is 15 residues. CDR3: CASSGGGAGGQPQHF. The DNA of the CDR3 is TGTGCCAGCTCGGGTGGAGGGGCCGGGGGGCAGCCCCAGCATTTT.

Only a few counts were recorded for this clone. The CDR3 sequence: CASSLEDRTLADTEAFF. CDR3 nucleotide sequence: TGTGCCAGCAGCCTAGAGGACAGGACACTTGCGGACACTGAAGCTTTCTTT. V and J are TRBV9 and TRBJ1-1; 7 nucleotides line up with TRBD1. The CDR3 is made up of 17 amino acids. The ends lost 4 bases at V and 3 bases at J; junction bases unmatched: 15. Per germline, CDR1 SGDLS and CDR2 YYNGEE.

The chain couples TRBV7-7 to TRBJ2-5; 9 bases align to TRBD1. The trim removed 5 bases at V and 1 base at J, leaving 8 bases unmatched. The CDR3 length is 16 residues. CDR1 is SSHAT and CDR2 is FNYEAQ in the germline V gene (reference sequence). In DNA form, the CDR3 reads TGTGCCAGCAGCCACAGGGGACAGGGACTCCAAGAGACCCAGTACTTC. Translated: CASSHRGQGLQETQYF.

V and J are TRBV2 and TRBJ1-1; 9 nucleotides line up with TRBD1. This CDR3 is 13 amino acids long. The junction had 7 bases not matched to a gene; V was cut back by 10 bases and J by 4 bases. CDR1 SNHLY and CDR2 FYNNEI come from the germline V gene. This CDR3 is CATIQGAVTEAFF. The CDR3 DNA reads TGTGCCACGATACAGGGGGCGGTCACTGAAGCTTTCTTT. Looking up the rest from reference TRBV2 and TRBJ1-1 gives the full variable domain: EPEVTQTPSHQVTQMGQEVILRCVPISNHLYFYWYRQILGQKVEFLVSFYNNEISEKSEIFDDQFSVERPDGSNFTLKIRSTKLEDSAMYFCATIQGAVTEAFFGQGTRLTVV.